The rows below give T cell receptor beta chains drawn from one sample of a study of STAT3 mutations in large granular lymphocyte leukemia. Repertoires were generated with immunoSEQ multiplex PCR, while TCRdb's copy carries only in-frame clones and drops some. Among some 1,900 clones, roughly half were seen once, and the ten largest hold roughly 34%. The source material was peripheral blood mononuclear cells. The receptors here all came from a man aged 55 to 70 with T-cell large granular lymphocyte leukemia. Some clones in this sample may be carry-over from other donors' samples. Each CDR3 is given with its conserved first and last residue. Fields, in order: clone size, D gene, V gene, J gene, CDR3 protein, CDR3 DNA. A D gene is named only where the DNA matches it firmly. Size is omitted from some rows. Given values are once, few, many or a class for expanded clones.

clone size: large; D gene: TRBD2; V gene: TRBV6-5; J gene: TRBJ2-7; CDR3 protein: CASSYFSGTVSYEQYF; CDR3 DNA: TGTGCCAGCAGTTACTTTAGCGGGACGGTCTCCTACGAGCAGTACTTC
clone size: few; D gene: .; V gene: TRBV30; J gene: TRBJ2-5; CDR3 protein: CAWSVMETQYF; CDR3 DNA: TGTGCCTGGAGTGTAATGGAGACCCAGTACTTC
clone size: .; D gene: .; V gene: TRBV5-1; J gene: TRBJ2-7; CDR3 protein: CASSLAGTNEQYF; CDR3 DNA: TGCGCCAGCAGCTTGGCCGGAACGAACGAGCAGTACTTC
clone size: .; D gene: TRBD2; V gene: TRBV2; J gene: TRBJ2-7; CDR3 protein: CASSVTSGRPEQYF; CDR3 DNA: TGTGCCAGCAGTGTGACTAGCGGGAGGCCCGAGCAGTACTTC
clone size: .; D gene: .; V gene: TRBV12-5; J gene: TRBJ1-4; CDR3 protein: CASGPGPDATNEKLFF; CDR3 DNA: TGTGCTAGTGGCCCGGGGCCTGACGCAACTAATGAAAAACTGTTTTTT
clone size: .; D gene: .; V gene: TRBV9; J gene: TRBJ1-1; CDR3 protein: CASSVASVNTEAFF; CDR3 DNA: TGTGCCAGCAGCGTAGCATCAGTGAACACTGAAGCTTTCTTT
clone size: .; D gene: .; V gene: TRBV7-9; J gene: TRBJ2-7; CDR3 protein: CASSLSLSHEQYF; CDR3 DNA: TGTGCCAGCAGCTTATCCCTGTCCCACGAGCAGTACTTC
clone size: .; D gene: TRBD2; V gene: TRBV7-9; J gene: TRBJ2-1; CDR3 protein: CASSLWLAGRYNEQFF; CDR3 DNA: TGTGCCAGCAGCTTATGGCTAGCGGGAAGGTACAATGAGCAGTTCTTC
clone size: .; D gene: TRBD1; V gene: TRBV30; J gene: TRBJ1-5; CDR3 protein: CAWSVRGTAPRPQHF; CDR3 DNA: TGTGCCTGGAGTGTACGGGGGACAGCACCCCGGCCCCAGCATTTT
clone size: .; D gene: .; V gene: TRBV5-1; J gene: TRBJ1-1; CDR3 protein: CASSLGQVNTEAFF; CDR3 DNA: TGCGCCAGCAGCTTGGGCCAGGTGAACACTGAAGCTTTCTTT
clone size: few; D gene: .; V gene: TRBV27; J gene: TRBJ2-1; CDR3 protein: CASSWREVGNEQFF; CDR3 DNA: TGTGCCAGCAGTTGGCGGGAAGTGGGCAATGAGCAGTTCTTC
clone size: .; D gene: .; V gene: TRBV5-6; J gene: TRBJ1-1; CDR3 protein: CASSLGSLYTEAFF; CDR3 DNA: TGTGCCAGCAGCTTGGGCAGCCTCTACACTGAAGCTTTCTTT
clone size: large; D gene: .; V gene: TRBV5-1; J gene: TRBJ2-6; CDR3 protein: CASSLRQLTSGANVLTF; CDR3 DNA: TGCGCCAGCAGCTTGAGACAGTTAACCTCTGGGGCCAACGTCCTGACTTTC
clone size: .; D gene: .; V gene: TRBV18; J gene: TRBJ1-2; CDR3 protein: CASSARSSGYTF; CDR3 DNA: TGTGCCAGCTCCGCCAGGTCGAGTGGCTACACCTTC
clone size: .; D gene: TRBD2; V gene: TRBV6-5; J gene: TRBJ2-7; CDR3 protein: CASSYSASGSYEQYF; CDR3 DNA: TGTGCCAGCAGTTACTCAGCTAGCGGGAGTTACGAGCAGTACTTC
clone size: few; D gene: TRBD1; V gene: TRBV27; J gene: TRBJ2-7; CDR3 protein: CASSLTPAGTGSEQYF; CDR3 DNA: TGTGCCAGCAGTTTAACCCCCGCCGGGACAGGGAGCGAGCAGTACTTC
clone size: .; D gene: .; V gene: TRBV25-1; J gene: TRBJ2-1; CDR3 protein: CASSEFISEMDNEQFF; CDR3 DNA: TGTGCCAGCAGTGAATTTATTAGCGAGATGGACAATGAGCAGTTCTTC
clone size: once; D gene: .; V gene: TRBV7-9; J gene: TRBJ2-7; CDR3 protein: CASSLGGVEQYF; CDR3 DNA: TGTGCCAGCAGCTTAGGGGGGGTCGAGCAGTACTTC
clone size: .; D gene: .; V gene: TRBV7-9; J gene: TRBJ2-1; CDR3 protein: CASSLYIPGWNEQFF; CDR3 DNA: TGTGCCAGCAGCTTATACATCCCAGGGTGGAATGAGCAGTTCTTC
clone size: .; D gene: TRBD1; V gene: TRBV25-1; J gene: TRBJ1-1; CDR3 protein: CACRRQGVNTEAFF; CDR3 DNA: TGTGCCTGCAGGAGACAGGGCGTGAACACTGAAGCTTTCTTT
clone size: few; D gene: .; V gene: TRBV27; J gene: TRBJ2-7; CDR3 protein: CASSLQTRGYEQYF; CDR3 DNA: TGTGCCAGCAGTTTACAGACCAGGGGCTACGAGCAGTACTTC